The rows below give T cell receptor beta chains drawn from one sample of a study of shared clonotypes between healthy human individuals. Profiled with immunoSEQ multiplex PCR; TCRdb holds only in-frame clones, not every one. The data contain about a million clones, about 72% of them singletons. The sample comprised memory CD4+ T cells from PBMCs. These receptors were collected from a man younger than 35 in good health. Some clones in this sample may be carry-over from other donors' samples. The CDR3 runs from the conserved cysteine through the conserved F or W. The D gene is left open where the match is weak. Part of the rows lack a size; the others show once, few, many or a class for expanded clones.

TRBV5-4	TRBD2	few	TRBJ2-7	12	CASSLDGGAPYF	TGTGCCAGCAGCTTGGACGGGGGGGCCCCTTACTTC
TRBV19	TRBD2	.	TRBJ2-7	15	CASSITSGRTYEQYF	TGTGCCAGTAGTATTACTAGCGGGAGAACCTACGAGCAGTACTTC
TRBV7-3	TRBD1	.	TRBJ2-2	16	CASSPSPGGAPGELFF	TGTGCCAGCAGCCCCTCCCCAGGGGGCGCCCCCGGGGAGCTGTTTTTT
TRBV4-2	.	.	TRBJ2-4	15	CASSQPGGFRNIQYF	TGTGCCAGCAGCCAACCAGGGGGGTTTAGAAACATTCAGTACTTC
TRBV7-9	.	.	TRBJ2-3	13	CASSLESGDTQYF	TGTGCCAGCAGCTTAGAATCGGGAGATACGCAGTATTTT
TRBV11-2	.	.	TRBJ2-7	13	CASSLDWFYEQYF	TGTGCCAGCAGCTTAGACTGGTTCTACGAGCAGTACTTC
TRBV19	.	once	TRBJ2-5	13	CASSYRRQETQYF	TGTGCCAGTAGCTACCGTAGACAAGAGACCCAGTACTTC
TRBV27	.	few	TRBJ2-1	15	CASSYRLQRANEQFF	TGTGCCAGCAGTTACCGACTTCAACGCGCCAATGAGCAGTTCTTC
TRBV7-2	TRBD2	.	TRBJ2-5	16	CASSLGYLAGVETQYF	TGTGCCAGCAGCTTAGGGTATTTGGCGGGAGTAGAGACCCAGTACTTC
TRBV29-1	TRBD2	.	TRBJ2-7	14	CSVWTSGRTYEQYF	TGCAGCGTTTGGACTAGCGGGAGGACCTACGAGCAGTACTTC
TRBV28	.	.	TRBJ1-3	13	CASRILSGNTIYF	TGTGCCAGCAGAATACTATCTGGAAACACCATATATTTT
TRBV7-2	.	.	TRBJ2-5	15	CASSRGRSGQETQYF	TGTGCCAGCAGCCGGGGCCGTAGCGGACAAGAGACCCAGTACTTC
TRBV29-1	.	.	TRBJ2-2	13	CSVEAQGTGELFF	TGCAGCGTTGAAGCGCAGGGGACCGGGGAGCTGTTTTTT
TRBV7-8	.	.	TRBJ2-3	15	CARRDPPPAADTQYF	TGTGCCAGACGCGACCCCCCCCCGGCGGCCGATACGCAGTATTTT